These 23 T cell receptor beta chains originate from one sample sequenced in a study of radiotherapy plus CTLA-4 blockade in lung cancer. The data were produced by immunoSEQ multiplex PCR, yet TCRdb's version contains in-frame clones alone and is incomplete. The sample lists about 15,000 clones; approximately 70% were seen once. The material sequenced was peripheral blood, taken from a patient treated with radiotherapy plus ipilimumab. Receptors originate from a human donor with non-small cell lung cancer whose response to radiotherapy plus ipilimumab could not be evaluated.

V usage is TRBV5-6 and J usage is TRBJ2-1, with 8 bases identical to TRBD2. V was pared by 0 bases and J by 4 bases, with 6 bases of the junction left unmatched. This CDR3 contains 16 residues. Germline V gene data show CDR1 as SGHDT and CDR2 as YYEEEE. As DNA, the CDR3 is TGTGCCAGCAGCTTGGATAGCGGGGAGATTTACAATGAGCAGTTCTTC. Translating gives CASSLDSGEIYNEQFF.

This chain joins TRBV28 and TRBJ1-1, with TRBD1 matching 7 bases. Losses at the gene ends were 8 bases for V and 5 bases for J; bases not matched to a gene: 5. The CDR3 totals 12 residues. Germline V gene lookup returns CDR1 MDHEN and CDR2 SYDVKM. This CDR3 is CASEYRGTEAFF. CDR3 in DNA: TGTGCCAGCGAATACAGGGGTACTGAAGCTTTCTTT.

The chain has TRBV29-1 and TRBJ2-1, with D maybe TRBD2 (6 bases). The V gene's germline CDR1 is SQVTM and CDR2 ANQGSEA. Trimming pared 5 bases from V and 2 bases from J, leaving 13 bases between. CDR3 length: 14 residues. The CDR3 sequence: CSVRTNMPYNEQFF. The DNA of the CDR3 is TGCAGCGTTAGGACTAATATGCCCTACAATGAGCAGTTCTTC.

By sample fraction, this clone is medium-sized. The chain combines TRBV5-4 with TRBJ1-3; no definite D call. The CDR3 contains 17 residues. Germline values: CDR1 SGHNT, CDR2 YYREEE (reference sequence). V gave up 3 bases and J gave up 4 bases, with 20 bases separating them. CDR3 sequence reads: CASSSPSSGVRGNTIYF. In nucleotides, the CDR3 is TGTGCCAGCAGCTCCCCGAGCTCCGGAGTGAGGGGAAACACCATATATTTT. Looking up the rest from reference TRBV5-4 and TRBJ1-3 gives the full variable domain: ETGVTQSPTHLIKTRGQQVTLRCSSQSGHNTVSWYQQALGQGPQFIFQYYREEENGRGNFPPRFSGLQFPNYSSELNVNALELDDSALYLCASSSPSSGVRGNTIYFGEGSWLTVV.

The J gene is TRBJ2-7, the V gene TRBV7-9; D not certain. V lost 5 bases, J lost 0 bases, and 5 bases lay in between. CDR3 length: 12 residues. CDR1 is SEHNR and CDR2 is FQNEAQ in the germline V gene (reference sequence). CDR3 coding DNA: TGTGCCAGCAGCCCGAGCTCCTACGAGCAGTACTTC. This translates into CASSPSSYEQYF.

The chain links TRBV2 to TRBJ2-7; maybe TRBD2 (5 bases). Trimming shortened V by 7 bases and J by 3 bases, and 13 bases separated the two germline ends. CDR1 and CDR2 from the germline V gene are SNHLY and FYNNEI. This CDR3 has 13 amino acids. Here the CDR3 reads CASILDGNYEQYV. CDR3 nucleotides: TGTGCCAGCATTCTGGACGGGAACTACGAGCAGTACGTC.

This chain uses TRBV23-1 with TRBJ2-7; 7 bases line up with TRBD1. TRBV23-1 is marked as an open reading frame, function uncertain. Germline trimming cut 2 bases from V and 10 bases from J; bases unmatched to any gene: 2. The CDR3 is made up of 11 amino acids. CDR3 residues: CASSQGDSQYV. CDR3 nucleotide sequence: TGCGCCAGCAGTCAAGGGGACAGCCAGTACGTC.

The V call is TRBV6-5, the J call TRBJ2-7, with D possibly TRBD1 on 8 matching bases. Germline V gives CDR1 MNHEY, CDR2 SVGAGI. V was trimmed by 10 bases and J by 0 bases, leaving 16 bases between them. The CDR3 is made up of 14 amino acids. The CDR3 protein is CAIKRDRSSYEQYF. Written as DNA, the CDR3 is TGTGCCATAAAGCGGGACAGGAGCTCCTACGAGCAGTACTTC.

The CDR3 reads CASSLAIAGDTDTQYF. DNA of the CDR3: TGCGCCAGCAGCTTGGCCATAGCGGGGGACACAGATACGCAGTATTTT. The chain carries TRBV5-1 and TRBJ2-3; 9 bases line up with TRBD2. With 0 bases clipped from V and 2 bases from J, the junction kept 4 bases outside the gene matches. This CDR3 is 16 amino acids long. Germline V lookup: CDR1 SGHRS, CDR2 YFSETQ.

This clone was observed once. The chain employs TRBV19 and TRBJ1-2; 9 nucleotides align to TRBD1. The length of the CDR3 is 15 residues. Unmatched junction bases numbered 13, after V lost 7 bases and J lost 7 bases. Looked up from germline, CDR1 is LNHDA and CDR2 is SQIVND (reference sequence). The CDR3 region has the DNA TGTGCCAGTATCGCTGAATCGGGACAGGGTCGTGGCTACACCTTC. Its translation is CASIAESGQGRGYTF.

V and J are TRBV30 and TRBJ1-2, with a possible D match to TRBD1 (6 bases). This CDR3 has 15 residues. V dropped 3 bases and J dropped 0 bases, with 14 bases sitting between them. Looked up from germline, CDR1 is GTSNPN and CDR2 is SVGIG (reference sequence). The CDR3: CAWRSWGPTNYGYTF. For the CDR3, the DNA is TGTGCCTGGAGATCATGGGGGCCTACTAACTATGGCTACACCTTC.

This clone has only one observation. The gene calls are TRBV2 and TRBJ2-7; 12 bases are a match to TRBD2. The CDR3 covers 16 residues. Per germline, CDR1 SNHLY and CDR2 FYNNEI. V gave up 1 base and J gave up 3 bases; unmatched junction bases: 4. Written as DNA, the CDR3 is TGTGCCAGCAGTGAAGTGACTAGCGGGGGTGACTACGAGCAGTACTTC. Residues: CASSEVTSGGDYEQYF.

The rearrangement links TRBV14 to TRBJ1-1, with D uncertain. Per the germline V gene, CDR1 is SGHDN and CDR2 is FVKESK. V was clipped by 1 base and J by 6 bases, with 12 bases between them. The CDR3 sequence is 14 residues long. CDR3 in amino acids: CASSQGGFNAEAFF. The CDR3 bases are TGTGCCAGCAGCCAAGGAGGGTTCAATGCTGAAGCTTTCTTT. Drawing the rest from reference TRBV14 and TRBJ1-1, the complete variable domain is EAGVTQFPSHSVIEKGQTVTLRCDPISGHDNLYWYRRVMGKEIKFLLHFVKESKQDESGMPNNRFLAERTGGTYSTLKVQPAELEDSGVYFCASSQGGFNAEAFFGQGTRLTVV.

The chain has TRBV4-2 and TRBJ2-2, with D maybe TRBD2 (5 bases). Trimming took 3 bases from V and 5 from J, leaving 10 bases between them. The CDR3 runs to 14 residues. Looked up from germline, CDR1 is LGHNA and CDR2 is YNFKEQ. The DNA for the CDR3 is TGTGCCAGCAGCCAGGTACGGGGAACCGGGGAGCTGTTTTTT. Residues: CASSQVRGTGELFF.

This clone was counted between two and nine times. This chain connects TRBV6-5 to TRBJ1-2; D perhaps matches TRBD1 (5 bases). In germline, CDR1 is MNHEY, CDR2 SVGAGI. The CDR3 spans 13 residues. The V end was cut by 5 bases, the J end by 3 bases, with 10 bases between. CDR3 sequence reads: CASSNQGDYGYTF. The DNA for the CDR3 is TGTGCCAGCAGTAACCAGGGCGACTATGGCTACACCTTC.

This rearrangement joins TRBV7-2 to TRBJ2-2; 8 bases agree with TRBD2. Germline CDR1 is SGHTA and CDR2 is FQGNSA. With V trimmed by 4 bases and J by 1 base, 2 bases remained unmatched. The CDR3 loop spans 15 amino acids. CDR3 nucleotides: TGTGCCAGCAGCTCGGGACTAGGGAACACCGGGGAGCTGTTTTTT. As protein: CASSSGLGNTGELFF.

The V gene is TRBV7-9, the J gene TRBJ1-4; 9 nucleotides agree with TRBD1. Germline values: CDR1 SEHNR, CDR2 FQNEAQ (reference sequence). The CDR3 covers 15 residues. V trimming: 1 base; J trimming: 5 bases; junction bases outside the gene matches: 2. The CDR3 here is CASSLGGTGNEKLFF. The CDR3 region has the DNA TGTGCCAGCAGCTTAGGTGGGACAGGGAATGAAAAACTGTTTTTT.

The chain links TRBV6-5 to TRBJ2-2, with a tentative D call TRBD1 (6 bases). Germline V gene data show CDR1 as MNHEY and CDR2 as SVGAGI. Trimming took 6 bases from V and 4 from J, leaving 15 bases between them. This CDR3 has 15 residues. The DNA for the CDR3 is TGTGCCAGCAGCCGGGACACCACTTTCACCGGGGAGCTGTTTTTT. The encoded protein is CASSRDTTFTGELFF.

This clone has a single count. The chain is built from TRBV5-5 and TRBJ1-2; a possible D gene is TRBD1 (6 bases). The germline gives CDR1 SGHKS, CDR2 YYEKEE (reference sequence). The length of the CDR3 is 15 residues. V dropped 0 bases and J dropped 3 bases, with 12 bases sitting between them. CDR3 sequence: CASSLGDTQYYGYTF. CDR3 nucleotides: TGTGCCAGCAGCTTGGGGGACACCCAATACTATGGCTACACCTTC.

This chain uses TRBV6-4 with TRBJ2-7; tentatively, D is TRBD2 (5 bases). Germline V gene sequence: CDR1 MRHNA, CDR2 SNTAGT. The length of the CDR3 is 11 residues. V was cut by 4 bases and J by 5 bases, with 6 bases left in between. The CDR3 sequence: CASSGGHEQYF. Here the CDR3 DNA reads TGTGCCAGCAGTGGAGGGCACGAGCAGTACTTC.

The gene calls are TRBV4-3 and TRBJ1-3; no reliable D call. V was trimmed by 2 bases and J by 9 bases, leaving 14 bases between them. Germline CDR1 is LGHNA and CDR2 is YSLEER. The CDR3 is 14 amino acids. CDR3: CASSQKEGRGTIYF. CDR3 DNA: TGCGCCAGCAGCCAAAAAGAGGGCCGAGGCACCATATATTTT.

This chain links TRBV21-1 with TRBJ2-7; the tabulated D call, TRBD1, remains unverified against the DNA. TRBV21-1 is described as a pseudogene. The CDR3 runs 16 residues. This CDR3 is CASSPGTGASSYEQYF. CDR3 nucleotides: TGTGCCAGCAGCCCCGGGACAGGGGCGAGCTCCTACGAGCAGTACTTC.

The rearrangement joins TRBV7-6 to TRBJ1-2; 10 bases are a match to TRBD1. The CDR3 is 14 residues long. Unmatched junction bases numbered 1, after V lost 4 bases and J lost 2 bases. Per germline, CDR1 SGHVS and CDR2 FNYEAQ. CDR3: CASSWGQGNYGYTF. In nucleotides, the CDR3 is TGTGCCAGCAGCTGGGGACAGGGGAACTATGGCTACACCTTC.